This paragraph reports one T cell receptor beta chain. This sample is drawn from a study of T cell changes during pregnancy in multiple sclerosis. This CDR3 spans 17 amino acids. Germline-derived CDR1 and CDR2 are SGHAT and FQNNGV. Trimming took 1 base from V and 5 from J, leaving 20 bases between them. Here immunoSEQ multiplex PCR was the method, and the copy in TCRdb shows in-frame clones only, minus some. The repertoire holds tens of thousands of clones, 90% to 95% seen once, with 1% in the top ten. The J gene is TRBJ1-2, the V gene TRBV11-2; a weak D match, TRBD1 (5 bases). This clonotype was obtained from a female donor with multiple sclerosis, enrolled in a pregnancy study. The starting material was peripheral blood, obtained in the first trimester of pregnancy. CDR3 sequence: CASSLAPGSKERYGYTF. CDR3 bases: TGTGCCAGCAGCTTAGCCCCAGGGTCGAAAGAACGGTATGGCTACACCTTC.